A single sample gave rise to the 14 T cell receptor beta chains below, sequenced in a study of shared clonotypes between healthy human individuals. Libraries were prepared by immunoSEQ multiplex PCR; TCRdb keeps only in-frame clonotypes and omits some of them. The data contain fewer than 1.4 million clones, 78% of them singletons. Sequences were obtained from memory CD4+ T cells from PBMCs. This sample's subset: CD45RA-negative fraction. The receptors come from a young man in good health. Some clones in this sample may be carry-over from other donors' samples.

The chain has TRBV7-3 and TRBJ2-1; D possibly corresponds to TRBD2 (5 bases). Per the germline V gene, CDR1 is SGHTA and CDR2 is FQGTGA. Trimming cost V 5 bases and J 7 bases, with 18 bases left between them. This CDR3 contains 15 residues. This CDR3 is CASSLQSGSWNEQFF. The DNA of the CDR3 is TGTGCCAGCAGCCTCCAGTCGGGGAGTTGGAATGAGCAGTTCTTC.

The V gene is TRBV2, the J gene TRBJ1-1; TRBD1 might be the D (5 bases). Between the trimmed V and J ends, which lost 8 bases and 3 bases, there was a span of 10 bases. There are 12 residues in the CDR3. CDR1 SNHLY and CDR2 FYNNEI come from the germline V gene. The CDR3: CASGRGDTEAFF. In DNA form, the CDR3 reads TGTGCCAGCGGTCGGGGGGACACTGAAGCTTTCTTT.

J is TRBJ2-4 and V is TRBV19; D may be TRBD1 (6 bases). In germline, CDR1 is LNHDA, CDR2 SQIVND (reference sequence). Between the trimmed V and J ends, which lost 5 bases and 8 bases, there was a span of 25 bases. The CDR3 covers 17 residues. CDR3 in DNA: TGTGCCAGTAGTCCAGCCCGTAGACAGGAATTTAAATACATTCAGTACTTC. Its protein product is CASSPARRQEFKYIQYF.

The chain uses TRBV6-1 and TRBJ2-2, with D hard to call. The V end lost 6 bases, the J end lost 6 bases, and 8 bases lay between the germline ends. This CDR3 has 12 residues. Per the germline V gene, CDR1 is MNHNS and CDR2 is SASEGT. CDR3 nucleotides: TGTGCCAGCAGCCCTCGCCCCGGGGAGCTGTTTTTT. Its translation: CASSPRPGELFF.

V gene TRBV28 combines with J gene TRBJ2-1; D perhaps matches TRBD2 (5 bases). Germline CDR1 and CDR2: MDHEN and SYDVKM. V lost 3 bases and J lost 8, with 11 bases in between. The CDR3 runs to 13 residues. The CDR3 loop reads CASSFGTRYEQFF. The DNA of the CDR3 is TGTGCCAGCAGTTTTGGTACTAGGTATGAGCAGTTCTTC.

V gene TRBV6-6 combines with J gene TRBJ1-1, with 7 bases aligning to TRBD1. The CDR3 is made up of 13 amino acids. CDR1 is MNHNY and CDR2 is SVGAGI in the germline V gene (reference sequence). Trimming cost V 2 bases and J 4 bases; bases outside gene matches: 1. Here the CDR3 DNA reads TGTGCCAGCAGTTACAGGGACAGCACTGAAGCTTTCTTT. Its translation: CASSYRDSTEAFF.

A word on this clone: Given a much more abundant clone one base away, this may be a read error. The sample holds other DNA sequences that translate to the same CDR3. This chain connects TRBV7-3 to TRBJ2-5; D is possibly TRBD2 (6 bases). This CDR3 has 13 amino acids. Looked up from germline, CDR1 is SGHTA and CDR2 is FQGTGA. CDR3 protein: CASSLSGQETQYF. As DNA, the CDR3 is TGTGCCAGCAGTTTAAGCGGGCAAGAGACCCAGTACTTC.

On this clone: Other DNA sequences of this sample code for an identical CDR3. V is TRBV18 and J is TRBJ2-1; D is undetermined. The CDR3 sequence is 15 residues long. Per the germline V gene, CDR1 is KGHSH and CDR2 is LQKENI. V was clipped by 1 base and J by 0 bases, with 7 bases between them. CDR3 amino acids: CASSPQGSSYNEQFF. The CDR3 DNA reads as TGTGCCAGCTCACCACAGGGCAGCTCCTACAATGAGCAGTTCTTC.

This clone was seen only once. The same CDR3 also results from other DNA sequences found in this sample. CDR3 loop: CASSRDSMNTEAFF. The CDR3 DNA reads TGTGCCAGCAGTAGGGACAGCATGAACACTGAAGCTTTCTTT. The J gene is TRBJ1-1, the V gene TRBV6-5; TRBD1 aligns across 7 bases. V lost 5 bases to trimming and J lost 0 bases; unmatched junction nucleotides: 3. The CDR3 consists of 14 residues. The germline V gene has CDR1 MNHEY and CDR2 SVGAGI.

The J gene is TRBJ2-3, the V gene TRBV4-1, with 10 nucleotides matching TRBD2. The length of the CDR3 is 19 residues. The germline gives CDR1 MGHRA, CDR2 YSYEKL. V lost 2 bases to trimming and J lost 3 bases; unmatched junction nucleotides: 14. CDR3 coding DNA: TGCGCCAGCAGCCAACAACCCATAGCGGGAGGCCTATTTACAGATACGCAGTATTTT. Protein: CASSQQPIAGGLFTDTQYF.

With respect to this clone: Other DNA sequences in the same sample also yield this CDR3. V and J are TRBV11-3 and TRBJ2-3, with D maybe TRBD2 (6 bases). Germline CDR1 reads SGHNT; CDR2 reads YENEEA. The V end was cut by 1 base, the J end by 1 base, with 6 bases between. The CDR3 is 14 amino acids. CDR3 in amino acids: CASSLGGGTDTQYF. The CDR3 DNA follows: TGTGCCAGCAGCTTAGGCGGGGGCACAGATACGCAGTATTTT.

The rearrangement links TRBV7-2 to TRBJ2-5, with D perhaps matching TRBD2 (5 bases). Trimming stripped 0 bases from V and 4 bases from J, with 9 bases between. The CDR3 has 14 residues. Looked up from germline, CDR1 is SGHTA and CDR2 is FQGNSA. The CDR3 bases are TGTGCCAGCAGCTTAGCGCGAGGGTCAGAGACCCAGTACTTC. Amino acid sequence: CASSLARGSETQYF.

In DNA form, the CDR3 reads TGTGCCAGCAGCCCCGCTAGCGGGGACTACAATGAGCAGTTCTTC. Its protein product is CASSPASGDYNEQFF. The V and J genes are TRBV11-2 and TRBJ2-1, with TRBD2 identical over 9 bases. The CDR3 is 15 amino acids. Germline CDR1 is SGHAT and CDR2 is FQNNGV. With V trimmed by 5 bases and J by 3 bases, 5 bases remained unmatched.

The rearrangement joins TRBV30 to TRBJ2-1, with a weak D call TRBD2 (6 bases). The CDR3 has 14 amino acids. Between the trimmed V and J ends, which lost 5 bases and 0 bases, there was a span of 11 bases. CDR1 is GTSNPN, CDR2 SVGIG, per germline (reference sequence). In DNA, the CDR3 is TGTGCCTGGGGGGCGGGATTCTCCTACAATGAGCAGTTCTTC. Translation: CAWGAGFSYNEQFF.